This T cell receptor (beta chain) was documented in a study of blood T cell repertoires in COVID-19. The germline V gene encodes CDR1 SQVTM and CDR2 ANQGSEA. CDR3 length: 12 residues. V gave up 4 bases and J gave up 7 bases, with 13 bases separating them. The protocol was immunoSEQ multiplex PCR, while the TCRdb copy is restricted to in-frame clones and leaves out a portion. Of approximately 210,000 clones in the sample, approximately 81% are singletons; the top ten hold around 20%. What was sequenced was peripheral blood. The J gene is TRBJ1-2, the V gene TRBV29-1, with D tentatively TRBD1 (5 bases). The TCR sequence derives from a man aged 30 to 39 with active or convalescent COVID-19. The CDR3 sequence is CSVVFPTGGYTF. In DNA, the CDR3 is TGCAGCGTTGTATTCCCCACAGGTGGCTACACCTTC. Variable domain in full (rest from reference TRBV29-1 and TRBJ1-2): SAVISQKPSRDICQRGTSLTIQCQVDSQVTMMFWYRQQPGQSLTLIATANQGSEATYESGFVIDKFPISRPNLTFSTLTVSNMSPEDSSIYLCSVVFPTGGYTFGSGTRLTVV.